This T cell receptor delta chain was profiled in a study of γδ T cells in repeated Plasmodium falciparum infection (dated by TCRdb to the early 2020s). Broadly, across the study: The natural-infection arm enrolled Malian children exposed to intense seasonal malaria transmission and compared the Malian children with Australian children matched for age and gender. The gammadelta TCR repertoires from Mali were analysed in two ways: cross-sectionally during periods with no transmission, and longitudinally across episodes of acute febrile malaria. Using both natural infection in Mali and controlled human malaria infection, the study looked at the way repeated Plasmodium falciparum infection shapes the human gammadelta T cell repertoire. Four controlled human malaria infections were administered to about 5 malaria-naive U.S. adults over around 600 days by bites from P. falciparum NF54-infected Anopheles stephensi mosquitoes. Controlled-infection subjects were sampled at baseline, immediately before selected infections, and 21 days after each infection. Findings and caveats that apply to the study as a whole: In Vdelta2-negative gammadelta TCR repertoires, which were largely Vdelta1+, repeated controlled infections appeared to drive waves of new clonotype selection. Because the controlled-infection cohort was small, analysis of inter-individual variability in gammadelta T cell responses was limited. The Malian cohort was drawn from a small rural village made up mostly of one ethnic group, which limits generalizability. Vdelta2-negative gammadelta TCR repertoires from Malian children appeared more clonally expanded, less diverse and less shared than those of Australian children. Vgamma9/Vdelta2+ TCR repertoires kept a highly stable polyclonal repertoire across time and infection, and many TCRgamma sequences overlapped between individuals.

This clone has only a few counts. The antigen this receptor binds is unknown. The protein recorded in TCRdb matches a much larger clone and deviates from this DNA's translation at residue 14, suggesting a read error; the protein here is obtained by translating the DNA. For bulk TCR repertoire analysis, Vgamma9/Vdelta2+ and Vdelta2-negative gammadelta T cell populations were flow-sorted out of peripheral blood mononuclear cells. The CDR3 holds 21 amino acids from the cysteine to the phenylalanine. The kept DNA is CDR3 alone, 63 bases in frame from the first base. According to the germline V gene, CDR1 reads TSWWSYY and CDR2 reads QGS. For this chain, trimming is 0 bases at the V end and 5 bases at the J end, and the number of junction bases without a gene match is 12. Library preparation was by multiplex PCR. Sequencing was performed on an Illumina MiSeq. Every sorted gammadelta T cell sample had both its TCR gamma (TRG) and TCR delta (TRD) chains sequenced. As for the authors' bioinformatics: Clonotype tree plots, accumulated frequency of the top 20 clonotypes, diversity index (DI) and D75 metrics were included in the repertoire analyses. TCRdb reprocessed the public data with the CATT caller; entries with the same nucleotide sequence were combined afterwards. TCRdb's processing, not the study's, gives the V and J calls here. The sample records over 55,000 delta-chain clones, around 1.8% of which are singletons. The ten largest account for over 14% of the sample.

This clonotype originated in a pool of human donors (malaria-infected and uninfected, not separated). The chain is assembled from TRDV1 and TRDJ3, with 11 bases in between that match TRDD3. The sequenced sample was gamma-delta T cells from blood. The nucleotide sequence reads as follows: TGTGCTCTTGGGGAACTACCTACAGGGTGGGGGATACGACGGGACACCCGACAGATGTTTTTC. It translates to CALGELPTGWGIRRDTRQMFF.